This T cell receptor beta chain originates from a study of blood T cell repertoires in COVID-19 (dated by TCRdb to the early 2020s). For the study in its entirety: Samples covering the acute and convalescent phases of COVID-19 were provided by collaborators in the United States, Italy and Spain. The prospective study material was composed of cDNA or gDNA derived from T cells, B-cell-depleted T cells, or PBMCs. Deeply sampled blood TCRbeta repertoires from subjects exposed to, actively infected with, or recovered from COVID-19 were included in the dataset. The repertoires were released in a freely available public database intended as a resource for research on the immune response to SARS-CoV-2. Samples came from the ongoing ImmuneRACE study (first 160 participants) plus 1,254 subjects from 6 global collaborators. Nearly every sample came with metadata listing a de-identified subject ID, COVID-19 status, age in years and sex. HLA class I and class II types, where available, came from metadata supplied by the sample provider rather than from assay-based typing.

As concerns this clone: Its recognized antigen is unknown. No quality values exist for individual bases; no much larger clone is one base distant.

What the study reported, not specific to this receptor: The amount of clinical and demographic metadata varied by source and participant and was provided uncurated.

Samples from volunteer blood donors who had recovered from COVID-19 were contributed by a second Seattle source. The collaborating institutions used their own protocols to collect whole blood in K2EDTA tubes. Collaborator samples were shipped for TCRbeta analysis as frozen whole blood, isolated PBMCs, or DNA extracted from either sample type. The immunoSEQ Assay, a bias-controlled multiplex PCR, was used to amplify TCRbeta CDR3 regions from genomic DNA. For the original study's pipeline: Nucleated cell counts per sample were estimated from amplification of reference gene primers within the assay. To quantify the absolute abundance of each unique TCRbeta CDR3 rearrangement, sequence reads were collapsed and filtered. For each sample, productive Simpson clonality was calculated as the square root of Simpson's diversity index over productive rearrangements. TCRdb mirrors the immuneACCESS table, restricted to in-frame sequences. Some clones are absent from its copies; in checked studies, under half trace to an unresolved V gene, and the reason for the others is unknown. V and J calls and clone size are given by that table; D and trimming were obtained from the DNA. Recorded for this sample are 200,000 to 250,000 clones; 84% of them occurred a single time. Under 1.5% of the sample belongs to the ten largest clones.

Sequencing input: peripheral blood. The TCR comes from a woman aged 40 to 50 who had recovered from COVID-19.

The DNA reads as follows: TGTGCCAGTAGTACCGGGACATTTACAGATACGCAGTATTTT. Translated, this gives CASSTGTFTDTQYF. The chain is encoded by TRBV19 joined to TRBJ2-3; perhaps TRBD1 is the D gene, with 6 bases matching. The CDR3 numbers 14 residues from cysteine through phenylalanine. Only CDR3 DNA is held: 42 bases, read in frame from base 1. The V and J ends are trimmed by 4 bases and 3 bases, leaving 11 bases between them. The germline V gene (reference sequence) yields LNHDA for CDR1 and SQIVND for CDR2.